The 32 T cell receptor beta chains in this list originate from one sample, sequenced in a study of OX40 agonist ivuxolimab in advanced cancers. Here immunoSEQ multiplex PCR was the method, and the copy in TCRdb shows in-frame clones only, minus some. The sample contains approximately 19,000 clones, approximately 80% of which appear only once. The sample consisted of CD4+ or CD8+ T cells sorted from blood, taken in a trial of the OX40 agonist ivuxolimab. These receptors came from an adult with an advanced solid tumor such as melanoma, head and neck, liver or kidney cancer.

The chain couples TRBV7-8 to TRBJ2-1, with TRBD2 matching over 9 bases. Germline V lookup: CDR1 SGHVS, CDR2 FQNEAQ. Trimming cost V 1 base and J 7 bases; bases outside gene matches: 17. This CDR3 is built from 19 residues. This CDR3 is CASSLGLGLASRRGNEQFF. The CDR3 bases are TGTGCCAGCAGCTTAGGTTTAGGACTAGCGTCCAGAAGGGGGAATGAGCAGTTCTTC.

This clone was picked up one time. The V gene is TRBV2, the J gene TRBJ1-6; no clear D gene. Germline loops: CDR1 SNHLY, CDR2 FYNNEI. CDR3 size: 12 residues. Trimming pared 7 bases from V and 5 bases from J, leaving 6 bases between. CDR3 loop: CASMEHNSPLHF. CDR3 DNA sequence: TGTGCCAGCATGGAACATAATTCACCCCTCCACTTT.

The J gene is TRBJ1-1, the V gene TRBV10-2; maybe TRBD1 (5 bases). V lost 0 bases and J lost 10, with 12 bases in between. The V gene's germline CDR1 is WSHSY and CDR2 SAAADI. The CDR3 has 13 residues. The CDR3 bases are TGCGCCAGCAGTGAGTCTCCCCAGGGTCGAGCTTTCTTT. It encodes CASSESPQGRAFF.

This rearrangement joins TRBV5-1 to TRBJ2-7, with 7 bases aligning to TRBD2. The germline V gene encodes CDR1 SGHRS and CDR2 YFSETQ. V gave up 0 bases and J gave up 5 bases; unmatched junction bases: 5. The CDR3 has 14 residues. The CDR3 DNA sequence: TGCGCCAGCAGCTTGGGGGAGGGCAGGAACGAGCAGTACTTC. It encodes CASSLGEGRNEQYF. The whole variable domain, filled in from reference TRBV5-1 and TRBJ2-7, reads KAGVTQTPRYLIKTRGQQVTLSCSPISGHRSVSWYQQTPGQGLQFLFEYFSETQRNKGNFPGRFSGRQFSNSRSEMNVSTLELGDSALYLCASSLGEGRNEQYFGPGTRLTVT.

In its sample, this clone was seen a few times. V gene TRBV7-9 combines with J gene TRBJ2-5; no reliable D call. From germline, CDR1 is SEHNR and CDR2 FQNEAQ (reference sequence). There are 13 residues in the CDR3. V lost 1 base and J lost 4, with 7 bases in between. The CDR3 reads CASSLEGRETQYF. The CDR3, as DNA: TGTGCCAGCAGCTTAGAGGGCCGAGAGACCCAGTACTTC.

The rearrangement links TRBV6-6 to TRBJ2-1; TRBD1 matches 8 bases. J lost 7 bases, V lost 1 base, and 9 bases had no gene match. CDR1 is MNHNY, CDR2 SVGAGI, per germline (reference sequence). CDR3 length equals 16 residues. The CDR3 spells CASSYYTGQGLNEQFF. In DNA, the CDR3 is TGTGCCAGCAGTTACTACACCGGACAGGGTTTGAATGAGCAGTTCTTC.

The chain carries TRBV9 and TRBJ1-5; 9 bases align to TRBD1. This CDR3 comprises 16 residues. Trimming at V came to 4 bases and at J to 1 base, leaving 6 bases not matched to a gene. From germline, CDR1 is SGDLS and CDR2 YYNGEE. The CDR3 here is CASSPAGTGSNQPQHF. Written as DNA, the CDR3 is TGTGCCAGCAGCCCTGCGGGGACAGGGAGCAATCAGCCCCAGCATTTT. Together with reference TRBV9 and TRBJ1-5, the CDR3 gives the full variable domain: DSGVTQTPKHLITATGQRVTLRCSPRSGDLSVYWYQQSLDQGLQFLIQYYNGEERAKGNILERFSAQQFPDLHSELNLSSLELGDSALYFCASSPAGTGSNQPQHFGDGTRLSIL.

The genes are TRBV7-2 and TRBJ2-1; D is undetermined. In germline, CDR1 is SGHTA, CDR2 FQGNSA. The germline V and J ends were trimmed by 2 bases and 0 bases, with 8 bases remaining between them. The CDR3 sequence is 15 residues long. CDR3 nucleotide sequence: TGTGCCAGCAGCTTAAAAGGAAGCTCCTACAATGAGCAGTTCTTC. As protein: CASSLKGSSYNEQFF.

The chain has TRBV13 and TRBJ2-5, with D hard to call. Germline values: CDR1 PRHDT, CDR2 FYEKMQ (reference sequence). The CDR3 is 14 amino acids. V dropped 5 bases and J dropped 3 bases, with 13 bases sitting between them. CDR3 bases: TGTGCCAGCAGCCACCCAGAGCCGAAAGAGACCCAGTACTTC. This sequence encodes CASSHPEPKETQYF.

J is TRBJ2-7 and V is TRBV4-3; the D gene could be TRBD1 or TRBD2 (5 bases each). Germline CDR1 and CDR2: LGHNA and YSLEER. This CDR3 has 16 amino acids. Deletions cut 0 bases from V and 4 bases from J, with 16 bases between. The CDR3 DNA follows: TGCGCCAGCAGCCAAGAGGCGTTGGGAGACAGTTACGAGCAGTACTTC. This translates into CASSQEALGDSYEQYF.

V is TRBV4-1 and J is TRBJ1-2; no clear D. The V gene's germline CDR1 is MGHRA and CDR2 YSYEKL. The CDR3 runs 17 residues. V gave up 1 base and J gave up 8 bases, with 23 bases separating them. In DNA form, the CDR3 reads TGCGCCAGCAGCCAAGTAGGTAAGGACCGGTCCCCCTTGGGCTACACCTTC. It specifies CASSQVGKDRSPLGYTF.

CDR3 sequence reads: CASMDRGQDEQFF. In DNA form, the CDR3 reads TGTGCCAGCATGGACAGGGGGCAGGATGAGCAGTTCTTC. V gene TRBV6-1 combines with J gene TRBJ2-1; 11 bases fit TRBD1. The germline CDR1 and CDR2 sequences are MNHNS and SASEGT. This CDR3 comprises 13 residues. Trimming took 7 bases from V and 8 from J; bases not matched to a gene: 4.

This sequence joins TRBV5-1 and TRBJ2-2; D uncertain. This CDR3 is 13 amino acids long. Germline V gene sequence: CDR1 SGHRS, CDR2 YFSETQ. The V gene lost 6 bases and the J gene lost 0 bases, with 6 bases spanning the gap. CDR3 residues: CASIAPNTGELFF. The CDR3 DNA is TGCGCCAGCATTGCACCGAACACCGGGGAGCTGTTTTTT.

This chain uses TRBV7-9 with TRBJ1-3; D call uncertain. The CDR3 is made up of 16 amino acids. Germline assignment: CDR1 SEHNR and CDR2 FQNEAQ (reference sequence). V was trimmed by 0 bases and J by 2 bases, leaving 11 bases between them. The CDR3 sequence is CASSLATGRTGNTIYF. The CDR3 nucleotides read TGTGCCAGCAGCTTAGCAACGGGCAGGACTGGAAACACCATATATTTT.

The rearrangement links TRBV27 to TRBJ1-5, with a weak D call TRBD1 (6 bases). CDR1 MNHEY and CDR2 SMNVEV come from the germline V gene (reference sequence). The CDR3 length is 15 residues. Trimming stripped 0 bases from V and 5 bases from J, with 11 bases between. The CDR3 protein is CASSLSQGSYQPQHF. In DNA form, the CDR3 reads TGTGCCAGCAGTTTATCGCAGGGGTCGTATCAGCCCCAGCATTTT.

V is TRBV6-4 and J is TRBJ2-3; 8 nucleotides line up with TRBD2. V was clipped by 3 bases and J by 2 bases; unmatched bases: 1. The CDR3 has 14 amino acids. CDR1 is MRHNA, CDR2 SNTAGT, per germline. The DNA for the CDR3 is TGTGCCAGCAGTGAAGCGGGAGCCACAGATACGCAGTATTTT. Amino acids: CASSEAGATDTQYF.

The rearrangement joins TRBV21-1 to TRBJ1-2. TRBV21-1 is given as a pseudogene. This CDR3 has 15 residues. The CDR3 protein is CASSKENADGSGYTF. In nucleotides, the CDR3 is TGTGCCAGCAGCAAAGAGAACGCCGACGGGAGTGGCTACACCTTC.

The genes are TRBV5-1 and TRBJ2-7; TRBD2 aligns across 11 bases. Germline trimming cut 0 bases from V and 3 bases from J; bases unmatched to any gene: 11. This CDR3 spans 18 amino acids. Germline loops: CDR1 SGHRS, CDR2 YFSETQ. This chain's CDR3 is CASSLDRLAGPGDYEQYF. The CDR3 coding sequence is TGCGCCAGCAGCTTGGATAGACTAGCGGGGCCGGGAGACTACGAGCAGTACTTC.

This clone was observed once. The genes are TRBV2 and TRBJ2-5, with 8 bases that match TRBD1. V shed 6 bases, J shed 0 bases, and the junction held 3 bases outside the gene matches. Germline V lookup: CDR1 SNHLY, CDR2 FYNNEI. This CDR3 spans 14 amino acids. CDR3 nucleotides: TGTGCCAGCAGGCACAGGGGGTACCAAGAGACCCAGTACTTC. Translated: CASRHRGYQETQYF.

This clone was counted between two and nine times. V gene TRBV6-5 combines with J gene TRBJ2-3; D call uncertain. This CDR3 is built from 13 residues. V lost 0 bases, J lost 4 bases, and 5 bases lay in between. Germline loops: CDR1 MNHEY, CDR2 SVGAGI. The CDR3 sequence: CASSYSNADTQYF. The CDR3 DNA reads TGTGCCAGCAGTTACTCTAACGCAGATACGCAGTATTTT.

The rearrangement uses TRBV5-4 and TRBJ2-6, with TRBD2 as a possible D gene (5 bases). CDR1 is SGHNT, CDR2 YYREEE, per germline (reference sequence). The CDR3 has 14 amino acids. V was clipped by 7 bases and J by 3 bases, with 11 bases between them. In nucleotides, the CDR3 is TGTGCCAGCCGAGGGTTTTTTGGGGCCAACGTCCTGACTTTC. This sequence encodes CASRGFFGANVLTF. Drawing the rest from reference TRBV5-4 and TRBJ2-6, the complete variable domain is ETGVTQSPTHLIKTRGQQVTLRCSSQSGHNTVSWYQQALGQGPQFIFQYYREEENGRGNFPPRFSGLQFPNYSSELNVNALELDDSALYLCASRGFFGANVLTFGAGSRLTVL.

This clone was observed once. V and J are TRBV5-8 and TRBJ1-2; D is uncertain. The CDR3 runs to 13 residues. Deletions cut 3 bases from V and 1 base from J, with 7 bases between. The germline V gene encodes CDR1 SGHTS and CDR2 YDEGEE. CDR3 region: CASSSGSNYGYTF. The CDR3 coding sequence is TGTGCCAGCAGCTCGGGTAGTAACTATGGCTACACCTTC.

There are a few counts of this clone. The rearrangement uses TRBV28 and TRBJ1-6, with D possibly TRBD1 on 6 matching bases. This CDR3 spans 14 amino acids. V dropped 3 bases and J dropped 7 bases, with 10 bases sitting between them. Per the germline V gene, CDR1 is MDHEN and CDR2 is SYDVKM. The CDR3 spells CASSFRGTNSPLHF. The DNA of the CDR3 is TGTGCCAGCAGTTTCAGGGGAACGAATTCACCCCTCCACTTT.

The chain joins TRBV19 to TRBJ2-2; D unresolved. Germline assignment: CDR1 LNHDA and CDR2 SQIVND (reference sequence). This CDR3 has 15 amino acids. V lost 1 base to trimming and J lost 3 bases, with 9 bases between them. The CDR3 bases are TGTGCCAGTAGTATAGTTGACCCCTACACCGGGGAGCTGTTTTTT. It specifies CASSIVDPYTGELFF.

This clone came up a few times. The rearrangement links TRBV13 to TRBJ1-3, with D perhaps matching TRBD1 (5 bases). V was shortened by 4 bases and J by 2 bases, with 12 bases between the two germline ends. The CDR3 is 15 amino acids. Germline loops: CDR1 PRHDT, CDR2 FYEKMQ (reference sequence). CDR3 residues: CASSSGIFAGNTIYF. In DNA form, the CDR3 reads TGTGCCAGCAGCTCAGGGATTTTTGCTGGAAACACCATATATTTT.

The gene calls are TRBV15 and TRBJ1-1; a possible D gene is TRBD1 (6 bases). V dropped 2 bases and J dropped 5 bases, with 12 bases sitting between them. The length of the CDR3 is 14 residues. Germline values: CDR1 LNHNV, CDR2 YYDKDF (reference sequence). The CDR3 reads CATSRTRGRTEAFF. DNA of the CDR3: TGTGCCACCAGCAGAACCAGGGGAAGGACTGAAGCTTTCTTT.

In nucleotides, the CDR3 is TGTGCCAAAACCTCTTGGGACAGCCGACTAGCGGCATTAACCTACGAGCAGTACTTC. Encoded protein: CAKTSWDSRLAALTYEQYF. The chain has TRBV21-1 and TRBJ2-7; TRBD2, the table's D call, lacks a check against the DNA. TRBV21-1 is assigned pseudogene status. The CDR3 consists of 19 residues.

The rearrangement joins TRBV25-1 to TRBJ1-1; a possible D gene is TRBD1 (6 bases). The CDR3 spans 14 residues. The germline CDR1 and CDR2 sequences are MGHDK and SYGVNS. V lost 7 bases and J 5 bases, leaving 17 bases between the germline ends. The CDR3 DNA reads TGTGCCAGCATGGCGGTCGGGGGGCGGACTGAAGCTTTCTTT. Its translation: CASMAVGGRTEAFF.

The chain is built from TRBV27 and TRBJ2-5, with 11 bases matching TRBD2. Germline lookup yields CDR1 MNHEY and CDR2 SMNVEV (reference sequence). J was trimmed by 4 bases and V by 5 bases; bases with no gene match: 6. The CDR3 covers 15 residues. In DNA form, the CDR3 reads TGTGCCAGCAGTCCCTCTAGCGGGGGGATAGAGACCCAGTACTTC. It translates to CASSPSSGGIETQYF.

This clone was detected only a few times. The rearrangement uses TRBV29-1 and TRBJ2-7; 8 bases match TRBD1. Germline CDR1 is SQVTM and CDR2 is ANQGSEA. V shed 4 bases and J 0 bases; nucleotides not matched to a gene: 5. The length of the CDR3 is 14 residues. The CDR3 DNA is TGCAGCGTTGGGGGACAGGAGACCTCCTACGAGCAGTACTTC. Translation: CSVGGQETSYEQYF.

The V call is TRBV5-6, the J call TRBJ2-7; D gene unclear. This CDR3 contains 11 residues. The germline V gene has CDR1 SGHDT and CDR2 YYEEEE. V lost 4 bases to trimming and J lost 6 bases, with 8 bases between them. The CDR3 protein is CASSGQGEQYF. The DNA for the CDR3 is TGTGCCAGCAGCGGGCAAGGCGAGCAGTACTTC. The full variable domain, with the rest looked up from reference TRBV5-6 and TRBJ2-7, is DAGVTQSPTHLIKTRGQQVTLRCSPKSGHDTVSWYQQALGQGPQFIFQYYEEEERQRGNFPDRFSGHQFPNYSSELNVNALLLGDSALYLCASSGQGEQYFGPGTRLTVT.

The gene calls are TRBV19 and TRBJ1-2; 7 nucleotides agree with TRBD1. V trimming: 8 bases; J trimming: 3 bases; junction bases outside the gene matches: 6. The CDR3 extends over 13 amino acids. CDR1 is LNHDA and CDR2 is SQIVND in the germline V gene (reference sequence). The CDR3 sequence: CASLPGTDYGYTF. CDR3 DNA: TGTGCCAGTCTACCCGGGACAGACTATGGCTACACCTTC.